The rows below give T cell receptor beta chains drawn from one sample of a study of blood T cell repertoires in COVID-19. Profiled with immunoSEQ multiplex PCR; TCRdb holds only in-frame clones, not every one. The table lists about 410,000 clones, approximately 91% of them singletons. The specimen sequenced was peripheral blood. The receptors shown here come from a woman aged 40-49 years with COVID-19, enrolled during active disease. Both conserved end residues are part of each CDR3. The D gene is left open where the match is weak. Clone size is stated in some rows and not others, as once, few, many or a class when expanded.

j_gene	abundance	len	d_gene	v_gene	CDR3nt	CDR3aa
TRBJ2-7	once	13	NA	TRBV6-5	TGTGCCAGCAGCACGACAAACTCCTACGAGCAGTACTTC	CASSTTNSYEQYF
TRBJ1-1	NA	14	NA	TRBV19	TGTGCCAGTAGTATATTCGGGAGGGGCACTGAAGCTTTCTTT	CASSIFGRGTEAFF
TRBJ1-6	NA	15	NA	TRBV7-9	TGTGCCAGCAGCCCCGGGACAAGGAATAATTCACCCCTCCACTTT	CASSPGTRNNSPLHF
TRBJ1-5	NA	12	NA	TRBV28	TGTGCCAGCAGCGTGAGGGATCAGCCCCAGCATTTT	CASSVRDQPQHF
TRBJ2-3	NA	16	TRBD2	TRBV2	TGTGCCAGCAAGGAGACCGGGCTAGCGGGGACCGATACGCAGTATTTT	CASKETGLAGTDTQYF
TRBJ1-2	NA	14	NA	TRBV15	TGTGCCACCAGCAGAGACCTTGCAGAGGTGGGCTACACCTTC	CATSRDLAEVGYTF
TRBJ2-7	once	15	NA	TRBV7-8	TGTGCCAGCAGCCTACAGGAGACTCTAGCCTACGAGCAGTACTTC	CASSLQETLAYEQYF
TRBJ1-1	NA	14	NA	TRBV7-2	TGTGCCAGCAGCCTACTCGCCAGGGACACTGAAGCTTTCTTT	CASSLLARDTEAFF
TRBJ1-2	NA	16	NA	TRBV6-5	TGTGCCAGCAGTTACCGGACATCCGGATTTGACTATGGCTACACCTTC	CASSYRTSGFDYGYTF
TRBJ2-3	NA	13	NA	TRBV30	TGTGCCTGGAGTGCCACTTTCACAGATACGCAGTATTTT	CAWSATFTDTQYF
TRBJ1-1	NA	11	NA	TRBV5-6	TGTGCCAGCAGCTTGAGAGCTGAAGCTTTCTTT	CASSLRAEAFF
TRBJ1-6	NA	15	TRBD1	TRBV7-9	TGTGCCAGCAGCCCACCGGGACAGAATAATTCACCCCTCCACTTT	CASSPPGQNNSPLHF
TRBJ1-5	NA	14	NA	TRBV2	TGTGCCAGCAGTGGGTGGGACACTGGGCAGCCCCAGCATTTT	CASSGWDTGQPQHF
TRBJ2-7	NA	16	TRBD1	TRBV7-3	TGTGCCAGCAGCTTAAACCGGGGACAGGGGGCAACTGAGCAGTACTTC	CASSLNRGQGATEQYF
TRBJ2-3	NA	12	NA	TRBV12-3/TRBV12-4	TGTGCCAGCCCCTACCACACAGATACGCAGTATTTT	CASPYHTDTQYF
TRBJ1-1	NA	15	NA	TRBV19	TGTGCCAGTAGTATTGCGTACAGCTGGAACACTGAAGCTTTCTTT	CASSIAYSWNTEAFF
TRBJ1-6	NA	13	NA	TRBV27	TGTGCCAGCAGTTTATTAGAGGGTTCACCCCTCCACTTT	CASSLLEGSPLHF
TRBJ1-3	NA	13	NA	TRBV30	TGTGCCTGGAGCGGGGGATATGGAAACACCATATATTTT	CAWSGGYGNTIYF
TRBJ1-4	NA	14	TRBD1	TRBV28	TGTGCCAGCGGACAGGCTTCAACTAATGAAAAACTGTTTTTT	CASGQASTNEKLFF
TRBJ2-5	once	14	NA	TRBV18	TGTGCCAGCTCACATAAGGCCAGGCAAGAGACCCAGTACTTC	CASSHKARQETQYF
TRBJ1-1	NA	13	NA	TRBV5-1	TGCGCCAGCAGCTTCAGAGGAGGGACTGAAGCTTTCTTT	CASSFRGGTEAFF
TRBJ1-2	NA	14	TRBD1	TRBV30	TGTGCCGGGATCTATGGACAGGCCACGGGGGGCTACACCTTC	CAGIYGQATGGYTF
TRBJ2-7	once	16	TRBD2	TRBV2	TGTGCCAGCAGTAAAGGAACTAGCGGGAGAGTCTACGAGCAGTACTTC	CASSKGTSGRVYEQYF
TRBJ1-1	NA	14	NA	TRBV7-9	TGTGCCAGCAGCGTGCCGGGTTCGAACACTGAAGCTTTCTTT	CASSVPGSNTEAFF
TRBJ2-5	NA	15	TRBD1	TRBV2	TGTGCCAGCAGTCGGACAGGGGTAAGGGAAGAGACCCAGTACTTC	CASSRTGVREETQYF
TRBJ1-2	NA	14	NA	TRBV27	TGTGCCAGCAGTTTATCAGGGGGAAACTATGGCTACACCTTC	CASSLSGGNYGYTF
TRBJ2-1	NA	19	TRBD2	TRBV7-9	TGTGCCAGCAGCTTATTTTCCGGTAGACTAGCGGACTCCCACAATGAGCAGTTCTTC	CASSLFSGRLADSHNEQFF